This T cell receptor beta chain was recorded in a study of identical twins. TCRdb independently ran MiXCR on the 5' RACE reads; one entry per CDR3 protein. This sample has approximately 1.8 million distinct CDR3 sequences, with around 29% found just once. The germline gives CDR1 KGHDR, CDR2 SFDVKD. The V segment lost 2 bases and the J segment 2 bases; nucleotides outside the gene matches: 4. The CDR3 consists of 15 residues. The material sequenced was cord blood. The chain couples TRBV24-1 to TRBJ1-2, with TRBD1 identical over 7 bases. The clonotype comes from a newborn girl in good health. The CDR3 region has the DNA TGTGCCACCAGTGATTCCGGGACAGCCAACTATGGCTACACCTTC. Protein: CATSDSGTANYGYTF.